The entry that follows covers one T cell receptor beta chain sequence. Its specificity is not known. The sample originates from a study of T cell responses to AZD1222 COVID-19 vaccine. This CDR3 spans 16 amino acids. Germline values: CDR1 SGHDT, CDR2 YYEEEE. V was cut by 1 base and J by 2 bases, with 13 bases left in between. Broader study findings: Spike-spanning, vaccine-associated CD4 TCRs were dominant at 160-218 and 743-854. White British donors predominated, females outnumbered males, and clonal diversity was possibly underestimated. A rise in Spike-specific TCR breadth and depth followed two AZD1222 doses. Targeting of unmutated variant regions was reportedly seen in nearly half of spike-specific TCRs.

The protocol was immunoSEQ multiplex PCR, while the TCRdb copy is restricted to in-frame clones and leaves out a portion. The sample yields 130,000 or so clones, nearly 90% seen once. This receptor was taken from an adult who received the AZD1222 COVID-19 vaccine. The chain is built from TRBV5-6 and TRBJ1-3, with D tentatively TRBD1 (5 bases). Here the sequenced sample was peripheral blood, taken 28 days after the second AZD1222 dose. Here the CDR3 reads CASSLSTRTTGNTIYF. The CDR3 DNA reads as TGTGCCAGCAGCTTGAGTACTCGGACAACTGGAAACACCATATATTTT.